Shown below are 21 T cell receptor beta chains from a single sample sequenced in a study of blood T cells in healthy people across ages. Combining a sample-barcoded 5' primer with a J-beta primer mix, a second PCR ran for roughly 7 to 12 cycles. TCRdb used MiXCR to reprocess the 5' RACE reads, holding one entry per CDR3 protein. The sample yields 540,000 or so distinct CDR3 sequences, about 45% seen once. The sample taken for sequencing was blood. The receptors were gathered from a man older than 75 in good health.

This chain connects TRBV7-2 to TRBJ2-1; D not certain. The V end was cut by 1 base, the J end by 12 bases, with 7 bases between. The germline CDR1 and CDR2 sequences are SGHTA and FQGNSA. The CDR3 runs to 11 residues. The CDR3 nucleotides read TGTGCCAGCAGCTTAGGTGGTTGGCAGTTCTTC. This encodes CASSLGGWQFF.

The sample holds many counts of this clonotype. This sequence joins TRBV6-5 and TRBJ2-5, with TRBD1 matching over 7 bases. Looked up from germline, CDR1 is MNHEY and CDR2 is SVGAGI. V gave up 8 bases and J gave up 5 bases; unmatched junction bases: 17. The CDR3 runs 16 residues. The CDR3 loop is CASSSSRDSFRETQYF. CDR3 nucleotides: TGTGCCAGCTCCTCTTCCCGGGACAGCTTCAGGGAGACCCAGTACTTC.

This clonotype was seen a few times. The DNA of the CDR3 is TGTGCCAGCACCCCTACTGCTAACTATGGCTACACCTTC. It specifies CASTPTANYGYTF. The chain couples TRBV7-9 to TRBJ1-2, with D unresolved. This CDR3 is built from 13 residues. Between the trimmed V and J ends, which lost 7 bases and 0 bases, there was a span of 9 bases. Germline CDR1 is SEHNR and CDR2 is FQNEAQ (reference sequence).

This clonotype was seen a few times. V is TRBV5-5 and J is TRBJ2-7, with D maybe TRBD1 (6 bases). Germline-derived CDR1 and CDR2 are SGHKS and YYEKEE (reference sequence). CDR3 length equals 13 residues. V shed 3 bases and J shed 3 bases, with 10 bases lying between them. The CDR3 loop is CASSWAQGYEQYF. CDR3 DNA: TGTGCCAGCAGCTGGGCACAGGGCTACGAGCAGTACTTC.

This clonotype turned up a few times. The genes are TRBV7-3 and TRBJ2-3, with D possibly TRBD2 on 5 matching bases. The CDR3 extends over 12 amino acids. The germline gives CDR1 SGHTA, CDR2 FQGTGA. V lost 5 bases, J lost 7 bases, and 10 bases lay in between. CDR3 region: CASSQEGYTQYF. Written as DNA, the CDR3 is TGTGCCAGCAGCCAAGAGGGATATACGCAGTATTTT.

CDR3 residues: CASSVESRGGYNEQFF. Written as DNA, the CDR3 is TGTGCCAGCAGCGTAGAGTCGCGGGGGGGGTACAATGAGCAGTTCTTC. The chain carries TRBV9 and TRBJ2-1; TRBD2 aligns across 9 bases. This CDR3 spans 16 amino acids. Germline CDR1 SGDLS, CDR2 YYNGEE. With V trimmed by 0 bases and J by 4 bases, 5 bases remained unmatched.

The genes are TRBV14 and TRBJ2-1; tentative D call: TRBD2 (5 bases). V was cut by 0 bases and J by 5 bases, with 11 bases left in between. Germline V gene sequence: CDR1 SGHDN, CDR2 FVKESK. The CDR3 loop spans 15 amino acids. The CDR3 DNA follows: TGTGCCAGCAGCCAAGATTGGACTCGACACAATGAGCAGTTCTTC. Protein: CASSQDWTRHNEQFF.

CDR3 coding DNA: TGCAGTGCTAGACCCTTAGGCGGAGCACTAAAGGGATACGAGCAGTACTTC. Its translation: CSARPLGGALKGYEQYF. The rearrangement uses TRBV20-1 and TRBJ2-7; no clear D gene. CDR1 and CDR2 (germline): DFQATT, SNEGSKA (reference sequence). V dropped 2 bases and J dropped 4 bases, with 24 bases sitting between them. CDR3 size: 17 residues.

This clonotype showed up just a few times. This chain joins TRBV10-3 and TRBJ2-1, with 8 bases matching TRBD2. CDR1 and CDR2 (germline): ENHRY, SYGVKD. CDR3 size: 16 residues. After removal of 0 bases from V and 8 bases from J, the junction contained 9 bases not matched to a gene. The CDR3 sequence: CAISESRTSSTHEQFF. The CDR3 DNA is TGTGCCATCAGTGAGTCGAGGACTAGCTCTACTCATGAGCAGTTCTTC.

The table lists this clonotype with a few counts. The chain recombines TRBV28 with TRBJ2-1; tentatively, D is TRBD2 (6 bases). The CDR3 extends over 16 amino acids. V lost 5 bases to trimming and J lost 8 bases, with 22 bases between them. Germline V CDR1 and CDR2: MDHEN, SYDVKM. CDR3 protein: CASSRRSGFEYHEQFF. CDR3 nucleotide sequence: TGTGCCAGCAGTCGACGGAGCGGGTTCGAGTATCATGAGCAGTTCTTC.

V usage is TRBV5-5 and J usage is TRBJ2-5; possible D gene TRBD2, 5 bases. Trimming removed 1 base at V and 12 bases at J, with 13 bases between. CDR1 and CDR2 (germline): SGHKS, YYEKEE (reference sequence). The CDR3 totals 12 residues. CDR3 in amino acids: CASSLPSPEEYF. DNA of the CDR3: TGTGCCAGCAGCTTGCCTAGCCCGGAGGAGTACTTC. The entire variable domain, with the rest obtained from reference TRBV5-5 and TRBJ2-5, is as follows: DAGVTQSPTHLIKTRGQQVTLRCSPISGHKSVSWYQQVLGQGPQFIFQYYEKEERGRGNFPDRFSARQFPNYSSELNVNALLLGDSALYLCASSLPSPEEYFGPGTRLLVL.

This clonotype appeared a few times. CDR3 sequence reads: CSVGTASTDTQYF. In DNA, the CDR3 is TGCAGCGTTGGAACAGCAAGCACAGATACGCAGTATTTT. V and J are TRBV29-1 and TRBJ2-3; D gene uncertain. The germline V gene encodes CDR1 SQVTM and CDR2 ANQGSEA. CDR3 length: 13 residues. The V gene lost 4 bases and the J gene lost 0 bases, with 8 bases spanning the gap.

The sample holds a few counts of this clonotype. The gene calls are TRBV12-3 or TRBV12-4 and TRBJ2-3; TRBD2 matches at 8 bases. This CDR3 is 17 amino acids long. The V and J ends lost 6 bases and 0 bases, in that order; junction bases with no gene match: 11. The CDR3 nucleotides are TGTGCCAGCAGACTCGGGAGGGACGGACCTAGCACAGATACGCAGTATTTT. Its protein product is CASRLGRDGPSTDTQYF.

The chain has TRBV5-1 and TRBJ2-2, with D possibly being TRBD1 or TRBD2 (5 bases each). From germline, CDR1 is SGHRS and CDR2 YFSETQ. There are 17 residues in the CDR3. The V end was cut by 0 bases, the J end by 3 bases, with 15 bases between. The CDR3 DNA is TGCGCCAGCAGCTTGGGAAATGTGGGGGTGGACACCGGGGAGCTGTTTTTT. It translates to CASSLGNVGVDTGELFF.

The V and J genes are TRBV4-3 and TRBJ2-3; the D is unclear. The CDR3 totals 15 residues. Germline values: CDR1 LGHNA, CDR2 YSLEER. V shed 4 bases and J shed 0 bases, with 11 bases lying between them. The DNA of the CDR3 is TGCGCCAGCAGCCCCTGGGTGGGTAGCACAGATACGCAGTATTTT. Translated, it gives CASSPWVGSTDTQYF.

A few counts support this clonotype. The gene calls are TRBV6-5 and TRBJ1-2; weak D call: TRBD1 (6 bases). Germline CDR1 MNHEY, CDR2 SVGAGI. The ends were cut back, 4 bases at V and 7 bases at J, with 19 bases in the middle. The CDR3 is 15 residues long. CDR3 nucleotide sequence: TGTGCCAGCAGTTCGCAACTCGGCTGGGGGCCTGGCTACACCTTC. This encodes CASSSQLGWGPGYTF.

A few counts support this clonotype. This CDR3 reads CASSNPGSGGINEQFF. The CDR3 DNA reads as TGTGCCAGCAGTAATCCAGGGTCGGGAGGGATCAATGAGCAGTTCTTC. V and J are TRBV6-2 or TRBV6-3 and TRBJ2-1; 8 nucleotides match TRBD2. From germline, CDR1 is MNHEY and CDR2 SVGEGT. The CDR3 runs to 16 residues. With V trimmed by 5 bases and J by 6 bases, 12 bases remained unmatched.

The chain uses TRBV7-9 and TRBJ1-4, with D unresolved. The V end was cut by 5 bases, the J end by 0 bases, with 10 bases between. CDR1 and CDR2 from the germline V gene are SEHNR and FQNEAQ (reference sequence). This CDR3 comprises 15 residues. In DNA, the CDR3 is TGTGCCAGCAGCCCTAGGCTGGCAACTAATGAAAAACTGTTTTTT. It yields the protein CASSPRLATNEKLFF.

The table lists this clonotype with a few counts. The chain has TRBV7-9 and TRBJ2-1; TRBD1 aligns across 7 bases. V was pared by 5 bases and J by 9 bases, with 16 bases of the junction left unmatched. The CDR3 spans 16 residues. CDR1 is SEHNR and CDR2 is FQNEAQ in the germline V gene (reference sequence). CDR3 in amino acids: CASSLRDSDYSSEQFF. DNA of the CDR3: TGTGCCAGCAGCCTAAGGGACAGCGATTATAGCAGTGAGCAGTTCTTC.

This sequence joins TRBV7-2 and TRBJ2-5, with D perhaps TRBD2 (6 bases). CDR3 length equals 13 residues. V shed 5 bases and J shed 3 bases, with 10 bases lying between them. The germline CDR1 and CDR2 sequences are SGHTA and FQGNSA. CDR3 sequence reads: CASSRGLKETQYF. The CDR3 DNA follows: TGTGCCAGCAGCCGGGGGTTGAAAGAGACCCAGTACTTC.

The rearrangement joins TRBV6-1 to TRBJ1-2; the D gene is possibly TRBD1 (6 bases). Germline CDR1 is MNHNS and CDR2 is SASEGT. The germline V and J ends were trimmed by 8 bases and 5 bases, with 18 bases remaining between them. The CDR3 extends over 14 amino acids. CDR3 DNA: TGTGCCAGCTGTCTCCGTGGGGGGCCGTATGGCTACACCTTC. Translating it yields CASCLRGGPYGYTF.